This TCR beta chain was identified in a study of graft-versus-host responses after intestinal transplantation. As for this clone: Its antigen is not known.

The data were produced by immunoSEQ multiplex PCR, yet TCRdb's version contains in-frame clones alone and is incomplete. The top ten hold more than 0.95% of the sample, which has 90,000 to 130,000 clones, 93% seen once. Findings and caveats of the study: High graft-versus-host to host-versus-graft clonal ratios were seen in allografts of patients with graft-donor T cell macrochimerism.

This specimen consisted of unstimulated CD8+ T cells sorted from spleen or lymph node cells, obtained before transplant. The receptor was derived from a human donor who was the organ donor for an intestinal transplant.

The CDR3 here is CASSQELQGRNNEQFF. DNA of the CDR3: TGTGCCAGCAGCCAAGAACTCCAGGGACGGAACAATGAGCAGTTCTTC. The genes are TRBV28 and TRBJ2-1; the D gene could be TRBD1 or TRBD2 (5 bases each). This CDR3 spans 16 amino acids. V lost 6 bases and J lost 5, with 20 bases in between. Germline V lookup: CDR1 MDHEN, CDR2 SYDVKM.